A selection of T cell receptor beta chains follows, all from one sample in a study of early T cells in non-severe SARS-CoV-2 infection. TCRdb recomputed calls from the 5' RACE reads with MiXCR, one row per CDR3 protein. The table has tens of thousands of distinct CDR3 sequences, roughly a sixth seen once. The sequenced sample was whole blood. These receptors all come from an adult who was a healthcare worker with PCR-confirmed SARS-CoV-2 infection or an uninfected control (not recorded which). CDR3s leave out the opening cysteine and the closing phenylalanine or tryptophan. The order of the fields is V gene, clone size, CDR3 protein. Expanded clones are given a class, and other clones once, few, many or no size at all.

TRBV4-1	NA	ASSQDERTGRVNTGELF
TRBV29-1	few	SVEGVGTDYEQY
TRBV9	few	ASSPFWTSGTDTQY
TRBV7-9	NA	VSRSGLTYEQY
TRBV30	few	AWSPVTDTQY
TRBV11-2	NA	ASSLSLKAAYEQY
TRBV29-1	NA	SVSREGAYYEQY
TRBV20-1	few	SASRQGGNYEQY
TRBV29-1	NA	SVEGTGRETQY
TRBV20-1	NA	SAQSIPHVTNNEQF
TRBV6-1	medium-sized	ASNTWIEDSNQPQH
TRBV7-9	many	ASSSEGGQPQH
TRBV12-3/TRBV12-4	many	ASRPNPGQGRLF
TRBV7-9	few	ASSGPGSGQY
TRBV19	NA	ASSTSRRVLYGYT
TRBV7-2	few	ASSLEGWPSNQPQH
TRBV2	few	ASSQQGNYSPLH
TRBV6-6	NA	ASSYDRGSSYNEQF
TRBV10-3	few	AISDEGGPSEQY
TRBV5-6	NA	ASSLGVWTSTNTGELF
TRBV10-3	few	AIRGQTGLTEAF
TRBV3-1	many	ASSLNYGYT
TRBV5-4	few	ASSFLPRTSSSYEQY
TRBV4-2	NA	ASSQDPGTGGNEQF
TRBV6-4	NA	ASSGRLAGGLNEQF
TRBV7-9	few	ASSLDEGTDTQY
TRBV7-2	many	ASSLRADTQY